This record looks at one T cell receptor beta chain sequence and its context. The data were taken from a study of blood T cell repertoires in COVID-19. Overall study: Spain, Italy and the United States supplied samples that represented acute and convalescent COVID-19. From T cells, B-cell-depleted T cells, or PBMCs came the material, which was cDNA or gDNA.

Original handling: Estimation of nucleated cell counts relied on the amplification of reference gene primers. Method: immunoSEQ multiplex PCR; TCRdb's copy keeps in-frame clones and lacks some. V and J calls and clone size are copied from that table; D and trimming were computed from the DNA. The sample contains 70,000 or so clones, 80% to 90% of which appear only once. Germline assignment: CDR1 MNHEY and CDR2 SMNVEV (reference sequence). This CDR3 contains 18 residues. J lost 0 bases, V lost 7 bases, and 13 bases had no gene match. The source material was peripheral blood. The receptor comes from a woman older than 75 with active COVID-19. This sequence joins TRBV27 and TRBJ2-1; 9 bases line up with TRBD2. The CDR3: CASKGLAGDLSSYNEQFF. In DNA form, the CDR3 reads TGTGCCAGCAAGGGGTTAGCGGGAGACCTCAGCTCCTACAATGAGCAGTTCTTC.